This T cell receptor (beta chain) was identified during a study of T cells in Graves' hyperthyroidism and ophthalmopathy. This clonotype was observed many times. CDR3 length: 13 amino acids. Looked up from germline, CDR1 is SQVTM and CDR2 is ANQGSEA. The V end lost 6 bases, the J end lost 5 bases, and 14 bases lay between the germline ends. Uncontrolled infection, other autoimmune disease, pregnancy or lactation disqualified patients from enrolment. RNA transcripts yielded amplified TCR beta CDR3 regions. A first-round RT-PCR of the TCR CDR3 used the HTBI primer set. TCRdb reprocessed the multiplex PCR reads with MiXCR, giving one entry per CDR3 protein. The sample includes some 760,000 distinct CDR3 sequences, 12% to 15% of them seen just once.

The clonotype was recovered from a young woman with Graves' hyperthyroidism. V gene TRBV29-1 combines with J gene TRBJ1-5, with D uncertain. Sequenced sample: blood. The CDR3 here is CSVQIGSYQPQHF. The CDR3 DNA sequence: TGCAGCGTCCAAATAGGCAGCTATCAGCCCCAGCATTTT.